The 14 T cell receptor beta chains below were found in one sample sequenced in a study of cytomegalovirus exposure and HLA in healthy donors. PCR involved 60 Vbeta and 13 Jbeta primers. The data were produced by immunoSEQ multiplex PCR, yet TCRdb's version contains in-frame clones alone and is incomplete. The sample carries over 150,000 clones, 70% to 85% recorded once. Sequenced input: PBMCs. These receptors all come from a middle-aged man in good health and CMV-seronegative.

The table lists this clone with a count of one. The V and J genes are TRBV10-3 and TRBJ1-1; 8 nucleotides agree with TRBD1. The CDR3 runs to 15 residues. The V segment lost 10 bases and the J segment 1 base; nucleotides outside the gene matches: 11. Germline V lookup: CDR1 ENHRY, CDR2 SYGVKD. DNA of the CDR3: TGTGCCACTTGGACAGGGCCACTGAGGAACACTGAAGCTTTCTTT. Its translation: CATWTGPLRNTEAFF.

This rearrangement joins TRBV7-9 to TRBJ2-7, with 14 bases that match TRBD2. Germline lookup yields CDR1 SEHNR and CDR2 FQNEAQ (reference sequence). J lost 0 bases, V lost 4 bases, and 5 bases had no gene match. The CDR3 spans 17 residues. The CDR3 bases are TGTGCCAGCAGCTCCGCCGGGACTAGCGGGAGCTCCTACGAGCAGTACTTC. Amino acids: CASSSAGTSGSSYEQYF.

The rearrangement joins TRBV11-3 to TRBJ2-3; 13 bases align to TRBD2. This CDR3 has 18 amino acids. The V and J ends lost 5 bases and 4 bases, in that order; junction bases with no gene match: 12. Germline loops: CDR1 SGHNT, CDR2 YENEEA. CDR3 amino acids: CASSPGTSGVGGADTQYF. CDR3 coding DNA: TGTGCCAGCAGCCCCGGGACTAGCGGGGTAGGGGGTGCAGATACGCAGTATTTT.

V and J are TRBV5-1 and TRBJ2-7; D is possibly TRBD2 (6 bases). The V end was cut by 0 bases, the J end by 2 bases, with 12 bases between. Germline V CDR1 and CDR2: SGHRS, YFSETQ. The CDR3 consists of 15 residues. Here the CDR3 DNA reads TGCGCCAGCAGCTTGGTGGGGACTTCAACCTACGAGCAGTACTTC. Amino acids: CASSLVGTSTYEQYF.

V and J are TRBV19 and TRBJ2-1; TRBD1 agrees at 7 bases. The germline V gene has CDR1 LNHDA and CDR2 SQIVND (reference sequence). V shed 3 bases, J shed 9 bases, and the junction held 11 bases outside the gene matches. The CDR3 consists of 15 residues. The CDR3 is CASSIIHEGAGEQFF. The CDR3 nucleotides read TGTGCCAGTAGTATTATTCACGAGGGGGCGGGTGAGCAGTTCTTC.

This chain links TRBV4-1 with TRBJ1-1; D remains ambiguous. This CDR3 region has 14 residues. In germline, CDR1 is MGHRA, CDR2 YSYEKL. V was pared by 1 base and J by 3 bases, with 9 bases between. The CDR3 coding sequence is TGCGCCAGCAGCCAAGTGGCAGAATACACTGAAGCTTTCTTT. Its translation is CASSQVAEYTEAFF.

CDR3: CASSLTQVPVAYEQYF. The DNA for the CDR3 is TGTGCCAGCAGTTTGACCCAGGTTCCCGTTGCGTACGAGCAGTACTTC. V usage is TRBV28 and J usage is TRBJ2-7; D is ambiguous. The V end was cut by 3 bases, the J end by 4 bases, with 19 bases between. The CDR3 extends over 16 amino acids. Germline V gene sequence: CDR1 MDHEN, CDR2 SYDVKM.

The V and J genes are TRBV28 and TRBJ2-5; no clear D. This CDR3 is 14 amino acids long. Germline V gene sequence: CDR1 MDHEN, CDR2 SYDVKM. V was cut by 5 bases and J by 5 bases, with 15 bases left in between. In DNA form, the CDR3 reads TGTGCCAGCAGTCGAGTGGGCCCATGGGAGACCCAGTACTTC. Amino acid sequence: CASSRVGPWETQYF.

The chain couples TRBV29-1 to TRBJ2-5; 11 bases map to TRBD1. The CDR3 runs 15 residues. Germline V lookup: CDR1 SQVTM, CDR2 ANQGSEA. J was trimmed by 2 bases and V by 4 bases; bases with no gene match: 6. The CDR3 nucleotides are TGCAGCGTTGCCAGGACAGGGGGCGGGCAAGAGACCCAGTACTTC. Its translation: CSVARTGGGQETQYF.

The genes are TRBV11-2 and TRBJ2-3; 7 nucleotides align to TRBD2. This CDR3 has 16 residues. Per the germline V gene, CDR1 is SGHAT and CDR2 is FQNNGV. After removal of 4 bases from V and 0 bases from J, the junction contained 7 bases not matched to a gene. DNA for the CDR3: TGTGCCAGCAGCTCCGGACTAGACCCGAGCACAGATACGCAGTATTTT. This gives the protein CASSSGLDPSTDTQYF.

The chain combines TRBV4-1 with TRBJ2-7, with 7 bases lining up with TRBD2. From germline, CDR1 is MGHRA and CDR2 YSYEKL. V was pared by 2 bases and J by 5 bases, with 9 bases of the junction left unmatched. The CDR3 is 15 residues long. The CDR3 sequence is CASSQIGLEGHEQYF. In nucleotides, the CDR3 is TGCGCCAGCAGCCAAATTGGACTAGAAGGCCACGAGCAGTACTTC.

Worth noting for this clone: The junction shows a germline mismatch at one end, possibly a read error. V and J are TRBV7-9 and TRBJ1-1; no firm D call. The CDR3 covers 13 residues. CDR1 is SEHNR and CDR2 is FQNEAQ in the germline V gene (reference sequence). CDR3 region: CSSSVQVNTEAFF. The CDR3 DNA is TGTTCCAGCAGCGTTCAGGTAAACACTGAAGCTTTCTTT.

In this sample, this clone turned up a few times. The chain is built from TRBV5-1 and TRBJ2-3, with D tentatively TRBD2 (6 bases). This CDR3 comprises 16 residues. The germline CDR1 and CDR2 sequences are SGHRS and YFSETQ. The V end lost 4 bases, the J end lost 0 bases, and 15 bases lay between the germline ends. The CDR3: CASSTKRAPSTDTQYF. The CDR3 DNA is TGCGCCAGCAGCACAAAGCGGGCACCTAGCACAGATACGCAGTATTTT.

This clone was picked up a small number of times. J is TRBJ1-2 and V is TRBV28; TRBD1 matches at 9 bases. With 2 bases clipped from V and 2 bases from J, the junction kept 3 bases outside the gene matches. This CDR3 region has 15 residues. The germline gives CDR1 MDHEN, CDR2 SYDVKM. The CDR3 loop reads CASSLSDRGNYGYTF. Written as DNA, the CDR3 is TGTGCCAGCAGTTTAAGCGACAGGGGGAACTATGGCTACACCTTC.